This T cell receptor beta chain emerged from a study of OX40 agonist ivuxolimab in advanced cancers. Study context: Of the participants, 35% to 50% had some prior anti-PD-1, anti-PD-L1 or anti-CTLA-4 therapy, which was allowed.

The CDR3 totals 15 residues. Losses at the gene ends were 0 bases for V and 6 bases for J; bases not matched to a gene: 2. CDR1 and CDR2 (germline): SGDLS, YYNGEE. Data came from immunoSEQ multiplex PCR; TCRdb stores just in-frame clones and leaves some out. This sample has about 58,000 clones; roughly nine tenths occur once, and the top ten carry under 2%. This receptor was taken from an adult with an advanced solid tumor such as melanoma, head and neck, liver or kidney cancer. The chain combines TRBV9 with TRBJ2-1; 11 nucleotides line up with TRBD2. The sequenced sample was CD4+ or CD8+ T cells sorted from blood, obtained in a trial of the OX40 agonist ivuxolimab. CDR3 coding DNA: TGTGCCAGCAGCGTAGTAGCGGGGGGGATCAATGAGCAGTTCTTC. This translates into CASSVVAGGINEQFF.